This passage covers 2 T cell receptor beta chains from one sample sequenced in a study of control samples from healthy donors and cancer patients. Produced via immunoSEQ multiplex PCR; TCRdb's table is partial and in-frame only. The sample comprises roughly 200,000 clones, about 90% of which are singletons, and about 2% rests with the top ten. Specimen: blood. These receptors were obtained from a man aged 30 to 45 in good health.

This clone was recorded once. The rearrangement joins TRBV2 to TRBJ1-5; D may be TRBD1 (5 bases). V was cut by 5 bases and J by 4 bases, with 9 bases left in between. Germline V lookup: CDR1 SNHLY, CDR2 FYNNEI. The length of the CDR3 is 13 residues. The CDR3 is CASSKGTNQPQHF. DNA for the CDR3: TGTGCCAGCAGTAAGGGGACTAATCAGCCCCAGCATTTT.

The rearrangement uses TRBV6-2 or TRBV6-3 and TRBJ2-7, with D perhaps assigned TRBD1 or TRBD2 (5 bases each). The germline CDR1 and CDR2 sequences are MNHEY and SVGEGT. The CDR3 length is 14 residues. V dropped 5 bases and J dropped 2 bases, with 13 bases sitting between them. The CDR3 spells CASSVSGRTYEQYF. Written as DNA, the CDR3 is TGTGCCAGCAGTGTATCGGGACGGACCTACGAGCAGTACTTC.